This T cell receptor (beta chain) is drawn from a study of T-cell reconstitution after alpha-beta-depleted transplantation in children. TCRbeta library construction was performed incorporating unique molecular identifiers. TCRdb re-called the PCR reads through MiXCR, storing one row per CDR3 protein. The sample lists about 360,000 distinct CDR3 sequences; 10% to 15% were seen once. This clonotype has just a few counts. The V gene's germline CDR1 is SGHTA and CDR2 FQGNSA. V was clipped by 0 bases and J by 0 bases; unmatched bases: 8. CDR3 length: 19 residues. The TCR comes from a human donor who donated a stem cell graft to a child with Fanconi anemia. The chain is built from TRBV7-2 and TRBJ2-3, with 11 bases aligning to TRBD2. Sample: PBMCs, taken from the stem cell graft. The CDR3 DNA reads TGTGCCAGCAGCTTAGCCGGGGCGGGACTAGCGGCTAGCACAGATACGCAGTATTTT. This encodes CASSLAGAGLAASTDTQYF.